This is a list of T cell receptor beta chains from one sample in a study of T cell clones after liver transplantation. This table comes from immunoSEQ multiplex PCR, and its TCRdb copy is limited to in-frame clones, with some not included. The table shows 70,000 or so clones, with 92% occurring only once. Here the sequenced sample was CD4+ T cells from blood, taken approximately 27 months after liver transplant. The receptors stem from a human patient who received a liver transplant. Among the T cells, some may be from the graft donor. Both conserved end residues are part of each CDR3. A D gene is named only where the DNA matches it firmly. Where a row states a size, it is once, few, many or the class of an expanded clone; other rows omit it.

TRBJ1-2 TRBD1 TRBV27 NA TGTGCCAGCAGTATCAGACAGGGGGCGAACTATGGCTACACCTTC CASSIRQGANYGYTF
TRBJ1-4 NA TRBV19 NA TGTGCCAGTAGTCCCGAATGGGGGTTGAATGAAAAACTGTTTTTT CASSPEWGLNEKLFF
TRBJ1-1 NA TRBV5-1 NA TGCGCCAGCAGCTTGGAGACCCAGGGGTTCACTGAAGCTTTCTTT CASSLETQGFTEAFF
TRBJ1-5 TRBD1 TRBV19 NA TGTGCCAGTAAAGCCGGGACAGGGAATCAGCCCCAGCATTTT CASKAGTGNQPQHF
TRBJ2-7 NA TRBV21-1 NA TGTGCCAGGGGGGGCATCCAAGAGGAGCAGTACTTC CARGGIQEEQYF
TRBJ2-5 NA TRBV18 NA TGTGCCAGCTCACCTAATAGGGACGGTGTAGAGACCCAGTACTTC CASSPNRDGVETQYF
TRBJ1-4 NA TRBV29-1 NA TGCAGCGTAGTAACAGGGCACGAAAAACTGTTTTTT CSVVTGHEKLFF
TRBJ2-7 NA TRBV2 NA TGTGCCAGCAGGGAATCCGAGCAGTACTTC CASRESEQYF
TRBJ2-3 TRBD2 TRBV29-1 NA TGCAGCGTAGCGGGAGGAGTATCTAGCACAGATACGCAGTATTTT CSVAGGVSSTDTQYF
TRBJ1-2 NA TRBV4-1 NA TGCGCCAGCAGTCACAGCAACCTTCAGGACATCTATGGCTACACCTTC CASSHSNLQDIYGYTF
TRBJ2-3 NA TRBV11-3 NA TGTGCCAGCAGCTCCCCAGCCGATTGGTCGGCAGATACGCAGTATTTT CASSSPADWSADTQYF
TRBJ2-7 NA TRBV11-1 NA TGTGCCAGCAGCTCACGGGCCTTGGACCCCTACGAGCAGTACTTC CASSSRALDPYEQYF
TRBJ2-5 TRBD2 TRBV7-3 NA TGTGCCAGCAGCTCGGGCCGCGGGAGGGCAGAGACCCAGTACTTC CASSSGRGRAETQYF
TRBJ2-7 TRBD2 TRBV27 NA TGTGCCAGCAGTTTCCGGCCGGGACTAGCGGAACCAAGCTCCTACGAGCAGTACTTC CASSFRPGLAEPSSYEQYF
TRBJ2-2 TRBD2 TRBV7-2 NA TGTGCCAGCAGCCACTTCGGCGGGAGGGCCGCTGGCGGGGAGCTGTTTTTT CASSHFGGRAAGGELFF
TRBJ2-7 TRBD2 TRBV29-1 NA TGCAGCGTTGTGGGTAGCGGGAGGGCCCTGCAGTACTTC CSVVGSGRALQYF
TRBJ2-2 TRBD1 TRBV28 few TGTGCCAGCAGGTCACAGGGGGTGATCACCGGGGAGCTGTTTTTT CASRSQGVITGELFF
TRBJ2-1 TRBD2 TRBV5-1 NA TGCGCCAGCAGCCCAAGTCCTAGCGGACACTCCTACAATGAGCAGTTCTTC CASSPSPSGHSYNEQFF
TRBJ2-2 NA TRBV27 NA TGTGCCAGCAGTTTATATTTCGGGATTTCGAACACCGGGGAGCTGTTTTTT CASSLYFGISNTGELFF
TRBJ1-3 NA TRBV5-4 NA TGTGCCAGCAGCTTGGATTCAGGGCCTGGAAACACCATATATTTT CASSLDSGPGNTIYF
TRBJ2-3 NA TRBV4-1 NA TGCGCCAGCAGCCAAGTCCCGACACCTGATACGCAGTATTTT CASSQVPTPDTQYF
TRBJ1-5 NA TRBV4-3 NA TGCGCCAGCAGCCAAGATGCACAGGGTTGGGATCAGCCCCAGCATTTT CASSQDAQGWDQPQHF
TRBJ2-5 NA TRBV7-9 once TGTGCCAGCAGCTTAATTGGGCAGACGAGGACCCAGTACTTC CASSLIGQTRTQYF
TRBJ2-5 NA TRBV5-1 NA TGCGCCAGCAGTTCGACGGGAAAAAGCTGGGAGACCCAGTACTTC CASSSTGKSWETQYF
TRBJ2-7 TRBD2 TRBV18 NA TGTGCCAGCTCAAGACTAGCGGGGGAGGCGGAGCAGTACTTC CASSRLAGEAEQYF
TRBJ2-7 TRBD1 TRBV28 NA TGTGCCAGCACTAAAGCCCCGGGACAGCAATACGAGCAGTACTTC CASTKAPGQQYEQYF
TRBJ2-2 NA TRBV30 NA TGTGCCTGGAGTGGCCGTAACACCGGGGAGCTGTTTTTT CAWSGRNTGELFF
TRBJ1-2 NA TRBV6-6 NA TGTGCCGTACGGTGGGGACTTAACTATGGCTACACCTTC CAVRWGLNYGYTF
TRBJ1-5 NA TRBV6-6 once TGTGCCAGCGGGGGGAATCAGCCCCAGCATTTT CASGGNQPQHF
TRBJ1-1 TRBD1 TRBV7-8 NA TGTGCCAGCAGCACTCCCAGGGGGGCTATGAACACTGAAGCTTTCTTT CASSTPRGAMNTEAFF
TRBJ1-4 NA TRBV6-5 NA TGTGCCAGCAGTTACGGGGAGGTAACTAATGAAAAACTGTTTTTT CASSYGEVTNEKLFF
TRBJ2-3 NA TRBV5-6 NA TGTGCCAGCAGCTTGCGAACTAACACAGATACGCAGTATTTT CASSLRTNTDTQYF
TRBJ2-4 NA TRBV11-2 NA TGTGCCAGCAGCTTAGCAGGGGTGACCAAAAACATTCAGTACTTC CASSLAGVTKNIQYF
TRBJ1-5 NA TRBV6-5 few TGTGCCAGCAGAGGGGGGGGGAGCAATCAGCCCCAGCATTTT CASRGGGSNQPQHF
TRBJ2-1 NA TRBV5-1 once TGCGCCAGCAGCCCGGACGTGCCCGCGGGTGAGCAGTTCTTC CASSPDVPAGEQFF
TRBJ2-1 TRBD2 TRBV13 NA TGTGCCAGCAGCCCCCGAGTTCTTAGCGGGGACAATGAGCAGTTCTTC CASSPRVLSGDNEQFF
TRBJ2-1 NA TRBV5-1 NA TGCGCCAGCAGCAATGGTCTAGCAGATTACAATGAGCAGTTCTTC CASSNGLADYNEQFF
TRBJ1-5 NA TRBV7-2 NA TGTGCCAGCGCCGATTATAGCAATCAGCCCCAGCATTTT CASADYSNQPQHF
TRBJ2-6 TRBD2 TRBV9 NA TGTGCCAGCAGCCAGCGGGGGGACTCTGGGGCCAACGTCCTGACTTTC CASSQRGDSGANVLTF
TRBJ2-3 NA TRBV6-1 NA TGTGCCAGCAGTGAATCCCGGGGCACAGATACGCAGTATTTT CASSESRGTDTQYF
TRBJ2-6 NA TRBV6-1 NA TGTGCCAGCAGTGATCGGGGACGGAGCTCTGGGGCCAACGTCCTGACTTTC CASSDRGRSSGANVLTF
TRBJ2-1 TRBD1 TRBV5-5 NA TGTGCCAGCAGCTTGTTACAGGGGGCCGGCAATGAGCAGTTCTTC CASSLLQGAGNEQFF
TRBJ2-2 NA TRBV6-5 NA TGTGCCAGCATGCGGACCCGAGGGACCGGGGAGCTGTTTTTT CASMRTRGTGELFF
TRBJ2-5 TRBD1 TRBV30 few TGTGCCTGGAGTGTTGGGACAGGGCCGGGAGAGACCCAGTACTTC CAWSVGTGPGETQYF
TRBJ2-5 NA TRBV2 NA TGTGCCAGCAACGACAGCCCGGAGACCCAGTACTTC CASNDSPETQYF
TRBJ2-5 TRBD1 TRBV28 NA TGTGCCAGCAGTCCTGACAGGGCGGGTCCCCAGTACTTC CASSPDRAGPQYF
TRBJ1-5 NA TRBV10-2 NA TGCGCCAGCAGTGTTTCACTCCATCAGCCCCAGCATTTT CASSVSLHQPQHF
TRBJ1-5 NA TRBV6-1 few TGTGCCAGCAGCTCGACCCACCCAGATCAGCCCCAGCATTTT CASSSTHPDQPQHF
TRBJ2-1 TRBD1 TRBV18 NA TGTGCCAGCTCCGGACAGGGGTCCTACAATGAGCAGTTCTTC CASSGQGSYNEQFF
TRBJ2-7 NA TRBV19 NA TGTGCCAGTAGTACCGCGGTCCCCCTGGGCGAGCAGTACTTC CASSTAVPLGEQYF
TRBJ2-1 TRBD2 TRBV7-3 NA TGTGCCAGCAGCTTAACTGGGGGGACTAGCGGGATGGGTGAGCAGTTCTTC CASSLTGGTSGMGEQFF
TRBJ2-3 NA TRBV11-2 NA TGTGCCAGCAGCTTCCAAGATACGCAGTATTTT CASSFQDTQYF
TRBJ2-2 TRBD2 TRBV30 once TGTGCCTGGACGTTGGGACTAGGGGACACCGGGGAGCTGTTTTTT CAWTLGLGDTGELFF
TRBJ1-3 NA TRBV5-8 NA TGTGCCAGCACCCGCGGTCCCTCTGGAAACACCATATATTTT CASTRGPSGNTIYF
TRBJ2-7 TRBD2 TRBV19 NA TGTGCCAGTAGTGCACCTAGCGGGAGGGCCGCGGGGGAGTACTTC CASSAPSGRAAGEYF
TRBJ1-2 TRBD1 TRBV28 NA TGTGCCAGCAGTTCGACAGGGGGCGGCTATGGCTACACCTTC CASSSTGGGYGYTF
TRBJ2-6 TRBD1 TRBV27 NA TGTGCCAGCAGTCCCGGACAGGTCCGGAGGGGGGCCAACGTCCTGACTTTC CASSPGQVRRGANVLTF
TRBJ2-3 TRBD2 TRBV7-2 NA TGTGCCAGCCGCTCGGGGGGGGCGGCAGATACGCAGTATTTT CASRSGGAADTQYF
TRBJ2-3 TRBD2 TRBV6-6 NA TGTGCCAGCAGTTACGGAGGACTAGGGTCCGATACGCAGTATTTT CASSYGGLGSDTQYF